This T cell receptor beta chain was retrieved from a study of CD8 T cells in ankylosing spondylitis. The CDR3 contains 13 residues. Germline-derived CDR1 and CDR2 are KGHDR and SFDVKD. V was cut by 8 bases and J by 5 bases, with 14 bases left in between. Using its own MiXCR run on the 5' RACE reads, TCRdb lists one record per CDR3 protein. The sample consists of just under 550,000 distinct CDR3 sequences, roughly 13% of them appearing once. Study results and limitations: Ankylosing spondylitis blood appeared to be characterized by a TCR beta motif of under 10 highly homologous variants.

Concerning this clonotype itself: Its matching antigen is unknown.

This clonotype originated in a male donor with ankylosing spondylitis. Sequenced sample: blood, either unsorted or a sorted T cell fraction (not recorded which). This rearrangement joins TRBV24-1 to TRBJ2-5, with D maybe TRBD2 (7 bases). The CDR3 nucleotides are TGTGCCACCAACGGGGGGCTCGAGGAGACCCAGTACTTC. Translated: CATNGGLEETQYF.